This T cell receptor beta chain is drawn from a study of vaccination effects on CD4 cells after COVID-19. Regarding the study as a whole: The study enrolled few convalescent patients and sampled no early post-infection timepoints. Whether induced by infection or by vaccine, clones showed marked clonal contraction late after vaccination.

The table lists this clone with a few counts. No antigen is known for it. Some clones are missing from TCRdb's copy, which holds only in-frame ones; the method was immunoSEQ multiplex PCR. The sample includes tens of thousands of clones, over 65% of them seen just once. Germline CDR1 SGHKS, CDR2 YYEKEE (reference sequence). V shed 0 bases and J shed 4 bases, with 11 bases lying between them. The CDR3 has 15 amino acids. Sequencing in the ViraFEST assay came after antigen-specific CD4+ T cells had been expanded with viral peptide pools, which were used to stimulate PBMC. When less than 13 days of culture had elapsed, CD4+ T cells were isolated. In the vaccine recipients, nucleocapsid antibodies were negative and there was no prior SARS-CoV-2 infection. In culture with 10 IU/ml IL-2 and about 10 ug/ml peptides, PBMC were grown at fewer than 2.5 million per well. The authors replaced half the medium with IL-2 medium on days 3 and 7.

The sequence was obtained from a human donor who received a COVID-19 vaccine. This chain uses TRBV5-5 with TRBJ1-5; tentative D call: TRBD1 (5 bases). Sample: CD4+ T cells from PBMCs cultured with HCoV-OC43 spike peptides, taken before COVID-19 vaccination. Subset of the sample: HCoV-OC43 spike overlapping peptide pool stimulation. This chain's CDR3 is CASSLERGLNQPQHF. The CDR3 DNA sequence: TGTGCCAGCAGCTTGGAAAGGGGCTTAAATCAGCCCCAGCATTTT. Supplemented by reference TRBV5-5 and TRBJ1-5, the full variable domain reads DAGVTQSPTHLIKTRGQQVTLRCSPISGHKSVSWYQQVLGQGPQFIFQYYEKEERGRGNFPDRFSARQFPNYSSELNVNALLLGDSALYLCASSLERGLNQPQHFGDGTRLSIL.